This T cell receptor (beta chain) was captured by sequencing in a study of spatial heterogeneity in lung cancer. Findings and caveats of the study: Resection blood, more than follow-up blood, showed ubiquitous expanded tumor TCRs.

This clonotype was counted a few times. Its target is unknown. TCRdb redid the calling of the 5' RACE reads with MiXCR, one entry per CDR3 protein. The repertoire includes 45,000 to 65,000 distinct CDR3 sequences, approximately 7% of them detected once, and around 2.6% sits in the top ten. Time point meaning: sample taken at primary tumor resection. Material for sequencing was whole RNA from tumor, nontumor lung or frozen PBMC, left unsorted. The donors were 55 to 80 patients with non-small cell lung cancer that was early-stage and untreated. This CDR3 spans 13 amino acids. Germline assignment: CDR1 MNHEY and CDR2 SMNVEV (reference sequence). V lost 2 bases and J lost 7, with 11 bases in between.

The genes are TRBV27 and TRBJ2-5, with TRBD1 as a possible D gene (5 bases). The sequence was collected from a female donor with early-stage non-small cell lung cancer. The sequencing here drew on PBMCs, taken at surgery. The CDR3 nucleotides read TGTGCCAGCAGTTTAAGGGGCGAGTGGACCCAGTACTTC. Translation: CASSLRGEWTQYF.